This TCR beta chain was recorded in a study of T-cell memory formation after mild COVID-19. Study-wide context: Each donor largely had its own TCR clusters. Overall study findings and caveats: A second wave expanding day 15 to 37 was CD4+-biased; contracting clones were balanced. The main location of contracting CD4+ clones was CM and EM, and that of contracting CD8+ clones was EMRA. Cross-reactive memory appears to have joined, as suggested by some responding clones showing up in pre-infection memory.

Germline V lookup: CDR1 MNHEY, CDR2 SMNVEV (reference sequence). V was pared by 5 bases and J by 1 base, with 6 bases of the junction left unmatched. The CDR3 contains 15 residues. TCRdb fed the 5' RACE reads into MiXCR, producing one record per CDR3 protein. This sample has nearly 200,000 distinct CDR3 sequences; 15% to 20% occur once, and the top ten carry roughly 2.3%. Concerning this clonotype: Antigen unknown.

The chain combines TRBV27 with TRBJ1-1, with TRBD1 matching 8 bases. The source material was PBMCs or a T cell subset sorted from them (not recorded which). The sequence derives from an adult woman who had mild COVID-19 (a few samples of this study predate the infection). Cell type and time point are not known. The CDR3 DNA reads as TGTGCCAGCAGTCCCTCCGGGACAGGGAACACTGAAGCTTTCTTT. This encodes CASSPSGTGNTEAFF.